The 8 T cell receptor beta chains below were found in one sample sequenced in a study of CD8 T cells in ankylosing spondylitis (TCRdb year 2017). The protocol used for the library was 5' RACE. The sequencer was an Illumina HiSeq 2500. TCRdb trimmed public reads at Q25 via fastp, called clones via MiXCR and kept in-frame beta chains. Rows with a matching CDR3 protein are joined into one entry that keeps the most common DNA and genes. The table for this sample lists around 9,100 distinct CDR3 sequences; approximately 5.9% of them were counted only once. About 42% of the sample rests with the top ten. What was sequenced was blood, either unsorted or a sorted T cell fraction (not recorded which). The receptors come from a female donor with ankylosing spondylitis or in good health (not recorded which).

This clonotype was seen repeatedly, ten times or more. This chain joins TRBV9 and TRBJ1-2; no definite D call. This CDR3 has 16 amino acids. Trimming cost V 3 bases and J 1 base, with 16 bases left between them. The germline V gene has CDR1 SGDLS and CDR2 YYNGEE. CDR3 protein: CASSALGGQDNYGYTF. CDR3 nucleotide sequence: TGTGCCAGCAGCGCCCTAGGAGGGCAGGATAACTATGGCTACACCTTC.

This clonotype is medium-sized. The CDR3 region is CASSGTGSGGSTDTQYF. CDR3 sequence (DNA): TGTGCCAGCAGCGGCACTGGGAGCGGGGGGAGCACAGATACGCAGTATTTT. J is TRBJ2-3 and V is TRBV9; 9 nucleotides line up with TRBD2. The CDR3 is made up of 17 amino acids. Germline values: CDR1 SGDLS, CDR2 YYNGEE. Trimming removed 3 bases from V and 0 bases from J; junction bases left unmatched: 8.

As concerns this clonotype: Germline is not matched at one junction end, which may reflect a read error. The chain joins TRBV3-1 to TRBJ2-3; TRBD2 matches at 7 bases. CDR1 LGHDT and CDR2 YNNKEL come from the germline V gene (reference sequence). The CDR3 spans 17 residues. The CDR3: CASSLQTGLPSTDTQYF. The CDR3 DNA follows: TGTGCCAGCAGCCTACAGACGGGACTACCCAGCACAGACACGCAGTATTTT.

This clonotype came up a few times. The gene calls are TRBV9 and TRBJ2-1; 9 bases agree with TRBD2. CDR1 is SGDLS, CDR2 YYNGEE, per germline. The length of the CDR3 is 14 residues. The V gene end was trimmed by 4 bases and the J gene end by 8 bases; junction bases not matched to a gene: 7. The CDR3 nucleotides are TGTGCCAGCAGCCCGACGGCGGGGGGGGATGAGCAGTTCTTC. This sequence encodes CASSPTAGGDEQFF.

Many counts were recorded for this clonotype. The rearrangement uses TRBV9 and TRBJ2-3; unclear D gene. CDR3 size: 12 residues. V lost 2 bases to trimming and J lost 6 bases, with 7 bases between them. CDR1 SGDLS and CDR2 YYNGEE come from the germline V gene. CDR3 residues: CASSVDDDTQYF. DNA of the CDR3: TGTGCCAGCAGCGTCGACGATGATACGCAGTATTTT. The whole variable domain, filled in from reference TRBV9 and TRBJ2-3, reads DSGVTQTPKHLITATGQRVTLRCSPRSGDLSVYWYQQSLDQGLQFLIQYYNGEERAKGNILERFSAQQFPDLHSELNLSSLELGDSALYFCASSVDDDTQYFGPGTRLTVL.

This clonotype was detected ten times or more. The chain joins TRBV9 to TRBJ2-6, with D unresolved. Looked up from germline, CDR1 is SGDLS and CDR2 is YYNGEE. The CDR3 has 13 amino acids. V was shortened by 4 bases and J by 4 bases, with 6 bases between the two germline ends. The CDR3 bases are TGTGCCAGCAGCCTTGGAGGGGCCAACGTCCTGACTTTC. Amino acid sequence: CASSLGGANVLTF.

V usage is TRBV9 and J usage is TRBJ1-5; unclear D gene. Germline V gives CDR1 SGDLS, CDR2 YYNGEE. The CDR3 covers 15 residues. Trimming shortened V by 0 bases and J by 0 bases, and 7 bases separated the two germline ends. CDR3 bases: TGTGCCAGCAGCGTAGATGGGGATAGCAATCAGCCCCAGCATTTT. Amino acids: CASSVDGDSNQPQHF.

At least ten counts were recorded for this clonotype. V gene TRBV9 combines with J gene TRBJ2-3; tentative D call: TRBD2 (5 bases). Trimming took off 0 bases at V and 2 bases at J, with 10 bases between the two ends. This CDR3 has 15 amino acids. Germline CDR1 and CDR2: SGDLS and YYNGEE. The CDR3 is CASSVGGGLTDTQYF. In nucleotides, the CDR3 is TGTGCCAGCAGCGTAGGCGGCGGGCTCACAGATACGCAGTATTTT.